A single sample is the source of the 21 T cell receptor beta chains below, sequenced in a study of blood T cell repertoires in COVID-19. The assay was immunoSEQ multiplex PCR, and TCRdb's table has in-frame clones only and misses some. The sample has under 300,000 clones, roughly 80% seen once. The sample consisted of peripheral blood. The receptors originated from a young woman with acute or convalescent COVID-19.

Here the CDR3 reads CASSFNSGRDEQYF. The CDR3 bases are TGTGCCAGCAGCTTTAATAGCGGGAGAGATGAGCAGTACTTC. The chain recombines TRBV7-2 with TRBJ2-7; 9 nucleotides line up with TRBD2. This CDR3 is 14 amino acids long. CDR1 is SGHTA and CDR2 is FQGNSA in the germline V gene. Trimming removed 3 bases from V and 7 bases from J; junction bases left unmatched: 7. Full variable domain (remainder filled in from reference TRBV7-2 and TRBJ2-7): GAGVSQSPSNKVTEKGKDVELRCDPISGHTALYWYRQSLGQGLEFLIYFQGNSAPDKSGLPSDRFSAERTGGSVSTLTIQRTQQEDSAVYLCASSFNSGRDEQYFGPGTRLTVT.

The chain combines TRBV6-6 with TRBJ1-2; tentatively, D is TRBD1 (6 bases). The V gene's germline CDR1 is MNHNY and CDR2 SVGAGI (reference sequence). CDR3 length equals 15 residues. Trimming removed 5 bases from V and 0 bases from J, with 13 bases in between. CDR3 nucleotides: TGTGCCAGCAGTGACCGACAGGCCTCTAACTATGGCTACACCTTC. Its translation: CASSDRQASNYGYTF.

This clone was seen a few times. This rearrangement joins TRBV5-1 to TRBJ2-7; D might be TRBD1 (7 bases). The CDR3 is 15 residues long. V was trimmed by 0 bases and J by 2 bases, leaving 12 bases between them. Per the germline V gene, CDR1 is SGHRS and CDR2 is YFSETQ. The CDR3: CASSLDGGTAYEQYF. For the CDR3, the DNA is TGCGCCAGCAGCTTGGATGGCGGGACAGCCTACGAGCAGTACTTC.

V gene TRBV6-2 or TRBV6-3 combines with J gene TRBJ1-2; no clear D gene. Trimming left V 2 bases short and J 3 bases short, with 10 bases between. Germline loops: CDR1 MNHEY, CDR2 SVGEGT. The CDR3 has 14 residues. CDR3: CASSYPGDYYGYTF. DNA of the CDR3: TGTGCCAGCAGTTACCCGGGTGATTACTATGGCTACACCTTC.

The genes are TRBV6-2 or TRBV6-3 and TRBJ2-1; TRBD1 might be the D (7 bases). The CDR3 is made up of 14 amino acids. Trimming pared 4 bases from V and 4 bases from J, leaving 11 bases between. Germline assignment: CDR1 MNHEY and CDR2 SVGEGT. The CDR3 protein is CASSSTGRYNEQFF. The CDR3 coding sequence is TGTGCCAGCAGTTCGACAGGGAGGTACAATGAGCAGTTCTTC.

J is TRBJ1-4 and V is TRBV4-1; TRBD1 matches at 9 bases. Germline CDR1 and CDR2: MGHRA and YSYEKL. Trimming at V came to 3 bases and at J to 5 bases, leaving 4 bases not matched to a gene. The CDR3 has 15 amino acids. The CDR3 bases are TGCGCCAGCAGCCATCAGGACAGGGGAAATGAAAAACTGTTTTTT. It specifies CASSHQDRGNEKLFF.

J is TRBJ1-4 and V is TRBV7-9; no firm D call. The CDR3 consists of 14 residues. Germline CDR1 and CDR2: SEHNR and FQNEAQ (reference sequence). Trimming left V 5 bases short and J 5 bases short, with 12 bases between. CDR3 nucleotide sequence: TGTGCCAGCAGCAGGTCCTCGGGGAATGAAAAACTGTTTTTT. Protein product: CASSRSSGNEKLFF.

The rearrangement links TRBV24-1 to TRBJ1-2; D not certain. V lost 0 bases, J lost 7 bases, and 8 bases lay in between. The CDR3 is 13 amino acids. Germline values: CDR1 KGHDR, CDR2 SFDVKD. The CDR3 spells CATSDLPRSGYTF. CDR3 sequence (DNA): TGTGCCACCAGTGATTTGCCGAGAAGTGGCTACACCTTC.

V gene TRBV2 combines with J gene TRBJ2-1; 7 bases agree with TRBD2. The germline V gene has CDR1 SNHLY and CDR2 FYNNEI. This CDR3 has 15 amino acids. V was clipped by 2 bases and J by 5 bases; unmatched bases: 6. The DNA for the CDR3 is TGTGCCAGCAGTGAACGGCTAGCGGCTAACAATGAGCAGTTCTTC. Its protein is CASSERLAANNEQFF.

The chain links TRBV9 to TRBJ2-5; tentative D call: TRBD1 (5 bases). Trimming took 3 bases from V and 5 from J, leaving 14 bases between them. Germline lookup yields CDR1 SGDLS and CDR2 YYNGEE. The CDR3 contains 14 residues. CDR3 sequence (DNA): TGTGCCAGCAGCGCTATAGGGGCCGGGGAGACCCAGTACTTC. It is translated as CASSAIGAGETQYF.

This chain uses TRBV19 with TRBJ2-7; 15 nucleotides match TRBD2. CDR1 and CDR2 (germline): LNHDA, SQIVND (reference sequence). J was trimmed by 4 bases and V by 7 bases; bases with no gene match: 8. The CDR3 totals 16 residues. CDR3 sequence: CASMGQGTSGRYEQYF. The CDR3 DNA sequence: TGTGCCAGTATGGGACAGGGGACTAGCGGGAGGTACGAGCAGTACTTC.

V usage is TRBV5-4 and J usage is TRBJ2-7, with a weak D call TRBD2 (5 bases). Germline loops: CDR1 SGHNT, CDR2 YYREEE (reference sequence). V lost 0 bases and J 6 bases, leaving 10 bases between the germline ends. There are 13 residues in the CDR3. This chain's CDR3 is CASSLDAGIEQYF. Written as DNA, the CDR3 is TGTGCCAGCAGCTTGGACGCCGGGATCGAGCAGTACTTC.

The chain carries TRBV30 and TRBJ1-2, with 7 bases matching TRBD1. The CDR3 sequence is 14 residues long. Trimming cost V 2 bases and J 7 bases; bases outside gene matches: 10. CDR1 is GTSNPN and CDR2 is SVGIG in the germline V gene (reference sequence). The CDR3 nucleotides are TGTGCCTGGAGTAGAGGGGGCGATGGTCGTGGCTACACCTTC. It specifies CAWSRGGDGRGYTF.

The chain combines TRBV3-1 (or the pseudogene TRBV3-2) with TRBJ2-1, with 14 bases matching TRBD2. Germline V gives CDR1 LGHDT, CDR2 YNNKEL (reference sequence). This CDR3 has 14 residues. V gave up 2 bases and J gave up 13 bases; unmatched junction bases: 4. The CDR3 region has the DNA TGTGCCAGCAGCCAAATGGGGACTAGCGGGAGTCAGTTCTTC. Translation gives CASSQMGTSGSQFF.

The genes are TRBV4-2 and TRBJ2-7, with 11 positions matching TRBD1. The CDR3 has 18 residues. The ends lost 1 base at V and 2 bases at J; junction bases unmatched: 10. The germline CDR1 and CDR2 sequences are LGHNA and YNFKEQ. CDR3 DNA sequence: TGTGCCAGCAGCCAAGGGCTGTTCGGGACAGGGGGAACCTACGAGCAGTACTTC. Amino acids: CASSQGLFGTGGTYEQYF.

V is TRBV5-1 and J is TRBJ2-2, with a possible D match to TRBD1 (6 bases). There are 16 residues in the CDR3. Trimming pared 4 bases from V and 3 bases from J, leaving 16 bases between. The germline CDR1 and CDR2 sequences are SGHRS and YFSETQ. The CDR3: CASSTLQGIDTGELFF. The CDR3 nucleotides are TGCGCCAGCAGCACACTACAGGGCATCGACACCGGGGAGCTGTTTTTT.

The rearrangement links TRBV7-6 to TRBJ1-3; 7 bases are a match to TRBD1. The V gene end was trimmed by 5 bases and the J gene end by 0 bases; junction bases not matched to a gene: 10. The CDR3 is 17 residues long. Germline-derived CDR1 and CDR2 are SGHVS and FNYEAQ. CDR3 sequence (DNA): TGTGCCAGCAGCCGGCGACCCTGGGACAGCTCTGGAAACACCATATATTTT. Encoded protein: CASSRRPWDSSGNTIYF.

This clone turned up a few times. The V call is TRBV7-2, the J call TRBJ1-6; 9 bases agree with TRBD1. In germline, CDR1 is SGHTA, CDR2 FQGNSA. The junction had 6 bases not matched to a gene; V was cut back by 6 bases and J by 6 bases. The CDR3 is 15 amino acids. CDR3 in DNA: TGTGCCAGCAGGGACAGGGGCAGTGGTAATTCACCCCTCCACTTT. It is translated as CASRDRGSGNSPLHF.

The chain combines TRBV7-2 with TRBJ2-5, with a tentative D call TRBD2 (6 bases). The germline V gene encodes CDR1 SGHTA and CDR2 FQGNSA. With 5 bases removed from V and 5 bases from J, the gap between germline ends came to 18 bases. The CDR3 extends over 15 amino acids. CDR3 sequence (DNA): TGTGCCAGCAGCCTGATGACTTTCGGAGGGGAGACCCAGTACTTC. It specifies CASSLMTFGGETQYF.

The chain combines TRBV19 with TRBJ2-6; D is possibly TRBD1 (5 bases). Germline V gives CDR1 LNHDA, CDR2 SQIVND (reference sequence). The V end lost 4 bases, the J end lost 0 bases, and 19 bases lay between the germline ends. The CDR3 has 19 residues. Here the CDR3 reads CASSRGRQWGDSGANVLTF. CDR3 nucleotide sequence: TGTGCCAGTAGTAGGGGCCGACAGTGGGGTGACTCTGGGGCCAACGTCCTGACTTTC.

This chain uses TRBV13 with TRBJ2-2, with 16 bases aligning to TRBD2. J lost 6 bases, V lost 3 bases, and 1 base had no gene match. Looked up from germline, CDR1 is PRHDT and CDR2 is FYEKMQ (reference sequence). The CDR3 runs 16 residues. In nucleotides, the CDR3 is TGTGCCAGCAGCTTGGGACTAGCGGGAGGGTCCGGGGAGCTGTTTTTT. Its protein product is CASSLGLAGGSGELFF.